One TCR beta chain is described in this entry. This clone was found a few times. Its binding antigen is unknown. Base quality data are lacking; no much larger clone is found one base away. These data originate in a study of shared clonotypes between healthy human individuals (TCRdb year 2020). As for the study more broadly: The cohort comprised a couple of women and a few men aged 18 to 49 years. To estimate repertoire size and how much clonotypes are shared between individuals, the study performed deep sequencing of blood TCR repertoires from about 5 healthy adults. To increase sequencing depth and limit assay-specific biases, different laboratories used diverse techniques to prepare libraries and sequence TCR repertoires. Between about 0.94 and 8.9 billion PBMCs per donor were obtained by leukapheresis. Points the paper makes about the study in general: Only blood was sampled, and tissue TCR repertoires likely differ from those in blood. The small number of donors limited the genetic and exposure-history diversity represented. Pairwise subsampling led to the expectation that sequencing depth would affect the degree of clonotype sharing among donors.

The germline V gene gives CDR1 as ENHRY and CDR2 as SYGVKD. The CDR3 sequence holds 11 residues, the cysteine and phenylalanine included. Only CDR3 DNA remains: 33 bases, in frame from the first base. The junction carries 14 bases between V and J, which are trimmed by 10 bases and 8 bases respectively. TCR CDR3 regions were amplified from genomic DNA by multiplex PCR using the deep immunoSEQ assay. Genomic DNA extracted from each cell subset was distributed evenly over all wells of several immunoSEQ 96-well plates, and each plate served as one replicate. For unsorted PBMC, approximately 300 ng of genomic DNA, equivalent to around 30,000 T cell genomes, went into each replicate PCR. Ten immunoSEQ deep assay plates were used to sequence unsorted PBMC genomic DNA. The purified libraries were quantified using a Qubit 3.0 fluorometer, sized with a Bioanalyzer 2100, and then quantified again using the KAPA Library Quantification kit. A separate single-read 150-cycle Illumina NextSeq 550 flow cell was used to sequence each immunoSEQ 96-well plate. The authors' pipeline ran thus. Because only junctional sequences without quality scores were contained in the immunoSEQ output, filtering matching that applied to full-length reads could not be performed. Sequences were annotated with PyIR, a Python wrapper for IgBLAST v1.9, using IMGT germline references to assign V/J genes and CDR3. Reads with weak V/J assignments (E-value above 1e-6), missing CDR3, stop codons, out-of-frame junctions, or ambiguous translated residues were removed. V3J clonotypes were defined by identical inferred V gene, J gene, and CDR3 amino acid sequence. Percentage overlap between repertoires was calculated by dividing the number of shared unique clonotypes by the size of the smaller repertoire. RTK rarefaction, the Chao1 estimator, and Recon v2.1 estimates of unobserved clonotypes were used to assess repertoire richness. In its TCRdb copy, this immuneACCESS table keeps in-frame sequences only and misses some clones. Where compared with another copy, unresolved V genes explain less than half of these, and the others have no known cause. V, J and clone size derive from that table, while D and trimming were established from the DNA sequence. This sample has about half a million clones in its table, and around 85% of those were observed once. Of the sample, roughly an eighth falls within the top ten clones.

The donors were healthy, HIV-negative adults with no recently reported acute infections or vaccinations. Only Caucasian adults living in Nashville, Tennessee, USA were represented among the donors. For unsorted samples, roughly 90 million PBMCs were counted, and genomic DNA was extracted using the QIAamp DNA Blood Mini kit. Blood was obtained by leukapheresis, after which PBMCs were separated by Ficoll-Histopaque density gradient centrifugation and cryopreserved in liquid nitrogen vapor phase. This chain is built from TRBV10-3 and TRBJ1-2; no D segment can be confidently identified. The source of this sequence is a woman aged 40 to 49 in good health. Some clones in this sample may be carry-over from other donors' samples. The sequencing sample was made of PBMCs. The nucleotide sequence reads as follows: TGTGCCACCAACGGCATTCGGGGCTACACCTTC. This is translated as CATNGIRGYTF.